These 2 T cell receptor beta chains came from one sample sequenced in a study of T cells expressing NK-cell markers. TCRdb derives one entry per CDR3 protein from the 5' RACE reads, leaving out DNA. This listing includes 550,000 to 600,000 distinct CDR3 sequences. Sequenced sample: blood T cells: a sorted CD56 or NKG2C T cell subset, CD4+ or CD8+ T cells, or bulk PBMC T cells (not recorded which). The receptors here all came from a man between 18 and 35 years old in good health.

This chain links TRBV19 with TRBJ2-4; TCRdb's D call, TRBD1, is unchecked because there is no DNA. The CDR3 has 14 residues. Germline CDR1 LNHDA, CDR2 SQIVND (reference sequence). CDR3 sequence: CASRVSSQGNIQYF.

This chain uses TRBV12-3 or TRBV12-4 with TRBJ1-3; TCRdb's D call of TRBD1 is untestable without DNA. The CDR3 runs to 16 residues. The CDR3 sequence is CASTPGRGSAGNTIYF.